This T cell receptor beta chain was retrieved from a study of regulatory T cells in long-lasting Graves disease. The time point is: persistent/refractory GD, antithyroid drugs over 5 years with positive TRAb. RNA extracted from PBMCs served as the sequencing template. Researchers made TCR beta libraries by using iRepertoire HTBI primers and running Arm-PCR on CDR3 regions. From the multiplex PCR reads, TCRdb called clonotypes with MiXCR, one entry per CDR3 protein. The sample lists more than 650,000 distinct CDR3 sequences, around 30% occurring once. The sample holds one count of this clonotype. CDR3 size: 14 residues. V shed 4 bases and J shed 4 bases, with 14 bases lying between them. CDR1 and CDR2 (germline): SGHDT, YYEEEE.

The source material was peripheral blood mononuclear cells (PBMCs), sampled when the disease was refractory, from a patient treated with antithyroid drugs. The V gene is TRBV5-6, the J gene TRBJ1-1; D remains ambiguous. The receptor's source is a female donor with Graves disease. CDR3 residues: CASSESGVITEAFF. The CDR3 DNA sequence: TGTGCCAGCAGCGAGTCGGGAGTGATCACTGAAGCTTTCTTT.